The rows below give T cell receptor beta chains drawn from one sample of a study of blood T cell repertoires in COVID-19. TCRdb's copy holds only in-frame clones and misses some; the assay was immunoSEQ multiplex PCR. This repertoire shows approximately 140,000 clones, roughly 88% found once; its top ten account for 1% to 1.5%. The material sequenced was PBMCs or T cells enriched from blood (not recorded which). These receptors were taken from a woman aged 25 to 39 with acute COVID-19. CDR3s include the opening cysteine and the closing phenylalanine or tryptophan. Rows may omit the clone size; those that give it use once, few, many or a size class.

size	V	J	CDR3
-	TRBV10-3	TRBJ2-3	CASGLVLSTDTQYF
-	TRBV6-4	TRBJ2-3	CASSDSSGGTDTQYF
-	TRBV18	TRBJ1-1	CASSSQVSTEAFF
-	TRBV6-5	TRBJ1-1	CASSQRENTEAFF
-	TRBV28	TRBJ1-6	CASSPERVAYNSPLHF
-	TRBV9	TRBJ2-1	CASSPWTAYNEQFF
-	TRBV29-1	TRBJ2-3	CSVVALASTDTQYF
-	TRBV5-1	TRBJ2-1	CASSLGDRRDNEQFF
-	TRBV28	TRBJ2-5	CASSLAPASGRADETQYF
once	TRBV21-1	TRBJ2-3	CASLEGLPSSTDTQYF
-	TRBV5-4	TRBJ2-5	CASSLGQGEETQYF
-	TRBV6-2/TRBV6-3	TRBJ1-4	CASSYLQDSNEKLFF